A single sample is the source of the 26 T cell receptor beta chains below, sequenced in a study of T-cell memory formation after mild COVID-19. TCRdb reanalysed the 5' RACE reads using MiXCR and keeps one entry per CDR3 protein. The data contain some 260,000 distinct CDR3 sequences, over 15% of them seen just once; the ten biggest clones take up around 3.8%. Sequenced input: PBMCs or a T cell subset sorted from them (not recorded which). The receptors derive from a man between 18 and 35 years old who had mild COVID-19 (a few samples of this study predate the infection). Cell type and time point are not known.

This chain joins TRBV2 and TRBJ1-5; the D gene is possibly TRBD1 (5 bases). With 10 bases removed from V and 1 base from J, the gap between germline ends came to 11 bases. In germline, CDR1 is SNHLY, CDR2 FYNNEI. CDR3 size: 13 residues. In DNA, the CDR3 is TGTGCCACCCAAGGGGAAAGCAATCAGCCCCAGCATTTT. Protein sequence: CATQGESNQPQHF.

This clonotype has just a few counts. The chain couples TRBV5-1 to TRBJ1-5; a possible D gene is TRBD1 (6 bases). V shed 0 bases and J shed 1 base, with 17 bases lying between them. CDR3 size: 18 residues. Germline loops: CDR1 SGHRS, CDR2 YFSETQ. CDR3 protein: CASSLAPTGPASNQPQHF. CDR3 sequence (DNA): TGCGCCAGCAGCTTGGCCCCGACAGGACCGGCGAGCAATCAGCCCCAGCATTTT.

There are a few counts of this clonotype. The chain couples TRBV25-1 to TRBJ1-6, with 9 bases identical to TRBD1. This CDR3 is built from 15 residues. Germline CDR1 reads MGHDK; CDR2 reads SYGVNS. Trimming at V came to 3 bases and at J to 8 bases, leaving 5 bases not matched to a gene. CDR3 nucleotides: TGTGCCAGCAGTGAGATGACAGGGGGATATTCACCCCTCCACTTT. As protein: CASSEMTGGYSPLHF.

This clonotype was picked up a small number of times. This chain connects TRBV9 to TRBJ1-1; D not certain. This CDR3 has 12 residues. The germline CDR1 and CDR2 sequences are SGDLS and YYNGEE. The V end lost 3 bases, the J end lost 3 bases, and 6 bases lay between the germline ends. The CDR3: CASSGSDTEAFF. The DNA for the CDR3 is TGTGCCAGCAGCGGGTCCGACACTGAAGCTTTCTTT.

This clonotype has only a few counts. The V and J genes are TRBV6-1 and TRBJ2-2, with D perhaps TRBD1 (6 bases). Germline V gene lookup returns CDR1 MNHNS and CDR2 SASEGT. V lost 5 bases, J lost 4 bases, and 14 bases lay in between. The CDR3 length is 15 residues. The CDR3 is CASSTRGVGTGELFF. DNA for the CDR3: TGTGCCAGCAGTACCAGGGGAGTAGGCACCGGGGAGCTGTTTTTT.

This clonotype has just a few counts. This chain links TRBV7-2 with TRBJ1-2; D possibly corresponds to TRBD1 (5 bases). Germline CDR1 and CDR2: SGHTA and FQGNSA. Trimming cost V 3 bases and J 13 bases, with 15 bases left between them. CDR3 length: 12 residues. CDR3 loop: CASSFPGVVCTF. In DNA, the CDR3 is TGTGCCAGCAGCTTCCCGGGGGTTGTCTGCACCTTC.

The sample holds a few counts of this clonotype. This chain uses TRBV5-4 with TRBJ1-6; perhaps TRBD1 as D (5 bases). Trimming took off 4 bases at V and 10 bases at J, with 15 bases between the two ends. Germline values: CDR1 SGHNT, CDR2 YYREEE (reference sequence). CDR3 length: 14 amino acids. The CDR3 DNA is TGTGCCAGCAGCCCTATGCGGGGGAGCTCACCCCTCCACTTT. This sequence encodes CASSPMRGSSPLHF.

This clonotype was picked up a small number of times. The chain joins TRBV6-5 to TRBJ2-1, with D tentatively TRBD1 (5 bases). Trimming pared 0 bases from V and 5 bases from J, leaving 14 bases between. Germline V gene lookup returns CDR1 MNHEY and CDR2 SVGAGI. The CDR3 spans 16 residues. The CDR3 DNA follows: TGTGCCAGCAGTTACTCGTACTTTGCAGGGAACAATGAGCAGTTCTTC. Its protein product is CASSYSYFAGNNEQFF.

Remarks on this clonotype: This could be a read error, since a much larger clone is one nucleotide away. V gene TRBV4-1 combines with J gene TRBJ2-3, with D hard to call. This CDR3 contains 14 residues. The germline V gene has CDR1 MGHRA and CDR2 YSYEKL. The CDR3 spells CARSAPGGPDTQYF. Here the CDR3 DNA reads TGCGCCCGCAGCGCCCCGGGTGGTCCAGATACGCAGTATTTT.

This clonotype was recorded a few times. This chain uses TRBV18 with TRBJ2-7; TRBD2 agrees at 10 bases. Germline values: CDR1 KGHSH, CDR2 LQKENI. Trimming removed 3 bases from V and 5 bases from J; junction bases left unmatched: 1. The CDR3 is 13 amino acids. The CDR3 is CASSPGTSDEQYV. CDR3 sequence (DNA): TGTGCCAGCTCACCGGGGACTAGCGACGAGCAGTACGTC.

This chain connects TRBV4-1 to TRBJ2-7, with a possible D match to TRBD1 (5 bases). CDR1 and CDR2 (germline): MGHRA, YSYEKL. Trimming shortened V by 3 bases and J by 4 bases, and 13 bases separated the two germline ends. The CDR3 covers 14 residues. DNA of the CDR3: TGCGCCAGCAGCCACAATCCCCAGGGTTACGAGCAGTACTTC. This translates into CASSHNPQGYEQYF.

This clonotype was counted between two and nine times. This chain links TRBV3-1 with TRBJ2-2; the match to TRBD1 covers 8 bases. In germline, CDR1 is LGHDT, CDR2 YNNKEL (reference sequence). The CDR3 has 15 amino acids. Losses at the gene ends were 8 bases for V and 4 bases for J; bases not matched to a gene: 9. The CDR3 loop is CASFPGGASTGELFF. CDR3 in DNA: TGTGCCAGCTTCCCAGGGGGCGCGAGCACCGGGGAGCTGTTTTTT.

The chain has TRBV4-2 and TRBJ1-4; possibly TRBD1 for D (6 bases). The germline CDR1 and CDR2 sequences are LGHNA and YNFKEQ. The CDR3 loop spans 18 amino acids. With 0 bases removed from V and 8 bases from J, the gap between germline ends came to 22 bases. The CDR3 sequence is CASSQDHPATGLGEKLFF. CDR3 nucleotides: TGTGCCAGCAGCCAAGACCATCCTGCGACAGGTCTGGGAGAAAAACTGTTTTTT.

The rearrangement uses TRBV6-5 and TRBJ2-6; the D gene is possibly TRBD1 (5 bases). From germline, CDR1 is MNHEY and CDR2 SVGAGI. The germline V and J ends were trimmed by 5 bases and 1 base, with 9 bases remaining between them. The CDR3 consists of 15 residues. The CDR3 protein is CASSRSGSGANVLTF. In DNA form, the CDR3 reads TGTGCCAGCAGTCGCTCAGGGTCTGGGGCCAACGTCCTGACTTTC.

This clonotype was found a few times. The chain links TRBV7-9 to TRBJ2-4; 10 bases are shared with TRBD1. This CDR3 contains 13 residues. Germline loops: CDR1 SEHNR, CDR2 FQNEAQ (reference sequence). The ends lost 5 bases at V and 9 bases at J; junction bases unmatched: 4. The CDR3 nucleotides read TGTGCCAGCAGCGCCGGACAGGGGGGCATTCAGTACTTC. It specifies CASSAGQGGIQYF.

J is TRBJ2-5 and V is TRBV10-3; TRBD1 aligns across 7 bases. The CDR3 contains 17 residues. The ends lost 1 base at V and 4 bases at J; junction bases unmatched: 12. Germline values: CDR1 ENHRY, CDR2 SYGVKD. CDR3 DNA: TGTGCCATCAGTGAGTGGACACCGGGACAGAAGAGAGAGACCCAGTACTTC. It is translated as CAISEWTPGQKRETQYF.

This clonotype was seen more than once but under ten times. The chain joins TRBV12-3 or TRBV12-4 to TRBJ1-2; the D gene is possibly TRBD1 (5 bases). V gave up 4 bases and J gave up 8 bases, with 17 bases separating them. There are 14 residues in the CDR3. The DNA for the CDR3 is TGTGCCAGCAGTTCTCTTTGGGGACCGGACGGCTACACCTTC. This sequence encodes CASSSLWGPDGYTF.

In its sample, this clonotype was seen a few times. The V and J genes are TRBV29-1 and TRBJ1-6; D may be TRBD1 (5 bases). The V end was cut by 3 bases, the J end by 5 bases, with 20 bases between. The CDR3 has 17 residues. Germline CDR1 SQVTM, CDR2 ANQGSEA. CDR3 region: CSVEGPVERVNNSPLHF. The CDR3 region has the DNA TGCAGCGTTGAGGGACCGGTCGAGAGGGTGAATAATTCACCCCTCCACTTT.

This chain links TRBV5-4 with TRBJ2-1; maybe TRBD2 (6 bases). Trimming shortened V by 2 bases and J by 7 bases, and 16 bases separated the two germline ends. The CDR3 has 15 amino acids. Germline V gives CDR1 SGHNT, CDR2 YYREEE (reference sequence). Here the CDR3 reads CASSFNGDFPNEQFF. In DNA form, the CDR3 reads TGTGCCAGCAGCTTCAACGGGGACTTCCCTAATGAGCAGTTCTTC.

The chain uses TRBV12-3 or TRBV12-4 and TRBJ2-5, with D possibly being TRBD2 (6 bases). V was trimmed by 4 bases and J by 10 bases, leaving 19 bases between them. The CDR3 has 14 residues. CDR3 region: CASSSTGLPQVQYF. The DNA for the CDR3 is TGTGCCAGCAGTTCCACGGGACTCCCCCAGGTCCAGTACTTC.

In DNA form, the CDR3 reads TGTGCCAGCGGGCGGGGAGCACAGTATGGCTACACCTTC. This translates into CASGRGAQYGYTF. The chain is built from TRBV12-3 or TRBV12-4 and TRBJ1-2, with D uncertain. The V end lost 8 bases, the J end lost 5 bases, and 15 bases lay between the germline ends. The CDR3 is 13 amino acids.

This clonotype was picked up a small number of times. The chain links TRBV9 to TRBJ2-2; D is uncertain. The CDR3 is 17 amino acids. CDR1 and CDR2 from the germline V gene are SGDLS and YYNGEE. V lost 3 bases to trimming and J lost 0 bases, with 15 bases between them. The CDR3 DNA reads TGTGCCAGCAGCGGATCCCCATCCGACGCGAACACCGGGGAGCTGTTTTTT. It is translated as CASSGSPSDANTGELFF.

V gene TRBV4-3 combines with J gene TRBJ2-1, with D possibly called TRBD1 or TRBD2 (5 bases each). CDR1 LGHNA and CDR2 YSLEER come from the germline V gene. The CDR3 contains 13 residues. V gave up 1 base and J gave up 10 bases, with 11 bases separating them. The CDR3 nucleotides read TGCGCCAGCAGCCAAGGGGGCTGGGGGGAGCAGTTCTTC. It translates to CASSQGGWGEQFF.

This clonotype was detected only a few times. The V gene is TRBV20-1, the J gene TRBJ1-4, with TRBD1 as a possible D gene (5 bases). V lost 6 bases and J 7 bases, leaving 21 bases between the germline ends. The germline gives CDR1 DFQATT, CDR2 SNEGSKA (reference sequence). CDR3 length: 15 amino acids. CDR3: CSATPGALAGEKLFF. The CDR3 DNA follows: TGCAGTGCCACTCCCGGGGCACTCGCCGGTGAAAAACTGTTTTTT.

The J gene is TRBJ2-3, the V gene TRBV24-1; TRBD1 aligns across 8 bases. From germline, CDR1 is KGHDR and CDR2 SFDVKD. V dropped 0 bases and J dropped 4; count of bases not matched to a gene: 2. The CDR3 has 15 residues. The chain's CDR3 is CATSDLQGAADTQYF. DNA of the CDR3: TGTGCCACCAGTGATTTGCAGGGGGCAGCAGATACGCAGTATTTT.

This chain links TRBV3-1 with TRBJ1-1; 9 bases line up with TRBD1. V trimming: 3 bases; J trimming: 1 base; junction bases outside the gene matches: 6. CDR1 and CDR2 from the germline V gene are LGHDT and YNNKEL (reference sequence). CDR3 length equals 16 residues. DNA for the CDR3: TGTGCCAGCAGCCACTCCGGACAGGGGAAGAACACTGAAGCTTTCTTT. Translating it yields CASSHSGQGKNTEAFF. The full variable domain, in which reference TRBV3-1 and TRBJ1-1 provide the parts outside the CDR3, is DTAVSQTPKYLVTQMGNDKSIKCEQNLGHDTMYWYKQDSKKFLKIMFSYNNKELIINETVPNRFSPKSPDKAHLNLHINSLELGDSAVYFCASSHSGQGKNTEAFFGQGTRLTVV.